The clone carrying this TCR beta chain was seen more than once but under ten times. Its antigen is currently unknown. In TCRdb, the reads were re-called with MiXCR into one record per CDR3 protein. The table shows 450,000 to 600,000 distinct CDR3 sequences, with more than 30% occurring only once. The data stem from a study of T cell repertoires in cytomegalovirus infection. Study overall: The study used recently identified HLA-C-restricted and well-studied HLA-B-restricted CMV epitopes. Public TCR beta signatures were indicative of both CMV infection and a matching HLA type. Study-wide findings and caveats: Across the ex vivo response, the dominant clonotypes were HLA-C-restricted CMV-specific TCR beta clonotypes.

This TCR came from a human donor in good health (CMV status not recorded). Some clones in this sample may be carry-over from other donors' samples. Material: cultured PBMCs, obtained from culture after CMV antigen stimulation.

This chain's CDR3 is CASSAHRVDTEAFF. In DNA form, the CDR3 reads TGTGCCAGCAGCGCCCACAGGGTAGACACTGAAGCTTTCTTT. This chain joins TRBV7-6 and TRBJ1-1, with a tentative D call TRBD1 (6 bases). Germline values: CDR1 SGHVS, CDR2 FNYEAQ. Trimming left V 5 bases short and J 3 bases short, with 13 bases between. The CDR3 has 14 residues.